The T cell receptor (beta chain) described here comes from a study of control samples from healthy donors and cancer patients. Trimming took 4 bases from V and 10 from J, leaving 11 bases between them. Germline CDR1 MGHDK, CDR2 SYGVNS. The CDR3 has 12 amino acids. Sequenced by immunoSEQ multiplex PCR; TCRdb stores in-frame clones only, minus some. The sample carries roughly 160,000 clones, roughly 95% recorded once. This chain uses TRBV25-1 with TRBJ2-1; tentative D call: TRBD1 (6 bases). The clonotype originates from a woman younger than 45 in good health. The sample consisted of blood. CDR3 amino acids: CASSVVGAEQFF. The CDR3 coding sequence is TGTGCCAGCAGTGTGGTGGGGGCGGAGCAGTTCTTC.